Each of the 10 T cell receptor beta chains below was sequenced from the same sample in a study of T cells in Graves' hyperthyroidism and ophthalmopathy. RNA transcripts were the template for amplifying TCR beta CDR3 regions. TCR CDR3 underwent first-round RT-PCR with the HTBI primer set. MiXCR, run by TCRdb on the multiplex PCR reads, gives a single entry per CDR3 protein. The table shows 330,000 or so distinct CDR3 sequences, with around 18% occurring only once. Material for sequencing was blood. The source of these receptors is a woman between 40 and 50 years old with Graves' ophthalmopathy.

This clonotype was observed many times. This chain joins TRBV9 and TRBJ1-1, with D uncertain. The CDR3 sequence is 12 residues long. Germline-derived CDR1 and CDR2 are SGDLS and YYNGEE. V was shortened by 3 bases and J by 7 bases, with 10 bases between the two germline ends. The DNA for the CDR3 is TGTGCCAGCAGCGGAAACAGAGATGAAGCTTTCTTT. It specifies CASSGNRDEAFF.

The chain couples TRBV29-1 to TRBJ1-3; 7 nucleotides agree with TRBD1. Germline V gene lookup returns CDR1 SQVTM and CDR2 ANQGSEA. The CDR3 extends over 16 amino acids. V trimming: 4 bases; J trimming: 0 bases; junction bases outside the gene matches: 9. CDR3 bases: TGCAGCGTTGGAGTACAGGGGTCACCCTCTGGAAACACCATATATTTT. It is translated as CSVGVQGSPSGNTIYF.

This clonotype showed up just a few times. The chain combines TRBV7-9 with TRBJ1-2; the D is unclear. V lost 5 bases, J lost 3 bases, and 10 bases lay in between. CDR3 length equals 13 residues. Germline V gene lookup returns CDR1 SEHNR and CDR2 FQNEAQ (reference sequence). The CDR3 spells CASSARVYYGYTF. For the CDR3, the DNA is TGTGCCAGCAGCGCTAGGGTATACTATGGCTACACCTTC.

This clonotype was seen many times. The rearrangement links TRBV6-1 to TRBJ2-2; tentatively, D is TRBD2 (5 bases). The germline V and J ends were trimmed by 7 bases and 5 bases, with 20 bases remaining between them. The CDR3 contains 16 residues. Germline CDR1 and CDR2: MNHNS and SASEGT. The chain's CDR3 is CASTHRLASITGELFF. The CDR3 DNA is TGTGCCAGCACCCATCGGCTAGCTTCTATTACCGGGGAGCTGTTTTTT.

In this sample, this clonotype turned up many times. The gene calls are TRBV2 and TRBJ1-1; no definite D call. This CDR3 has 13 residues. Looked up from germline, CDR1 is SNHLY and CDR2 is FYNNEI. V lost 6 bases, J lost 1 base, and 9 bases lay in between. The CDR3 DNA is TGTGCCAGCAGCCCAGGAGGGAACACTGAAGCTTTCTTT. Translation gives CASSPGGNTEAFF.

The CDR3 region has the DNA TGTGCCAGCAGCAAAGGGGGGGGTGGAGACATTCAGTACTTC. This codes for CASSKGGGGDIQYF. This chain joins TRBV7-2 and TRBJ2-4; D perhaps matches TRBD2 (7 bases). V shed 5 bases and J shed 8 bases, with 16 bases lying between them. The CDR3 totals 14 residues. The germline gives CDR1 SGHTA, CDR2 FQGNSA.

This clonotype occurred many times. The rearrangement joins TRBV20-1 to TRBJ1-2; perhaps TRBD1 as D (5 bases). The CDR3 runs 15 residues. Between the trimmed V and J ends, which lost 0 bases and 0 bases, there was a span of 11 bases. Per the germline V gene, CDR1 is DFQATT and CDR2 is SNEGSKA (reference sequence). CDR3 DNA: TGCAGTGCTAGAGATGACAGTAGATCTAACTATGGCTACACCTTC. It translates to CSARDDSRSNYGYTF.

This chain uses TRBV15 with TRBJ2-7; TRBD2 aligns across 13 bases. V trimming: 0 bases; J trimming: 2 bases; junction bases outside the gene matches: 4. Looked up from germline, CDR1 is LNHNV and CDR2 is YYDKDF (reference sequence). CDR3 size: 17 residues. CDR3 DNA sequence: TGTGCCACCAGCAGAGACCCTGGACTAGCGGGAGCCTACGAGCAGTACTTC. It translates to CATSRDPGLAGAYEQYF.

Only a few counts were recorded for this clonotype. The V call is TRBV29-1, the J call TRBJ2-5; 8 bases line up with TRBD2. The CDR3 has 14 residues. The J segment lost 7 bases and the V segment lost 1 base, leaving 8 bases of the junction unmatched. CDR1 and CDR2 from the germline V gene are SQVTM and ANQGSEA. The CDR3 spells CSVEVTGGTRTQYF. The DNA of the CDR3 is TGCAGCGTTGAAGTTACGGGAGGGACAAGGACCCAGTACTTC.

J is TRBJ1-1 and V is TRBV28; D uncertain. CDR1 MDHEN and CDR2 SYDVKM come from the germline V gene. The CDR3 sequence is 13 residues long. V lost 6 bases to trimming and J lost 1 base, with 9 bases between them. The CDR3 DNA follows: TGTGCCAGCAGCATACCTAGGAACACTGAAGCTTTCTTT. This translates into CASSIPRNTEAFF.